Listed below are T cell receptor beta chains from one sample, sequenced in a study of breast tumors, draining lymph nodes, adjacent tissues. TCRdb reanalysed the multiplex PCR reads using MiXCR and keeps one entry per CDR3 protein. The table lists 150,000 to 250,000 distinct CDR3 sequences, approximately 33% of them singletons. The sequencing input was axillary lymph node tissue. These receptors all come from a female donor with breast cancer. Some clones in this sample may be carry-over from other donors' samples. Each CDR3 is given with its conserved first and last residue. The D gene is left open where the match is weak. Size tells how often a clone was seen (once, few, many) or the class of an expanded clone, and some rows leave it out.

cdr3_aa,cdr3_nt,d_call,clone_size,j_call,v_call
CASSLGTGTYNEKLFF,TGTGCCAGCAGCTTGGGGACAGGGACTTATAATGAAAAACTGTTTTTT,TRBD1,NA,TRBJ1-4,TRBV7-9
CASSHLGGRKGDYGYTF,TGTGCCAGCAGCCATCTTGGGGGGCGCAAGGGGGACTATGGCTACACCTTC,NA,many,TRBJ1-2,TRBV11-2
CASSHGTPMSSYNEQFF,TGTGCCAGCAGCCATGGGACACCTATGAGCTCCTACAATGAGCAGTTCTTC,NA,NA,TRBJ2-1,TRBV11-2
CSAQRGANEQYF,TGCAGTGCTCAGAGAGGCGCCAATGAGCAGTATTTT,NA,NA,TRBJ2-3,TRBV20-1
CASSAREANEKLFF,TGCGCCAGCAGCGCCAGGGAGGCTAATGAAAAACTGTTTTTT,NA,many,TRBJ1-4,TRBV5-1
CSAGDRGLTNEKLFF,TGCAGTGCTGGAGATCGAGGACTCACTAATGAAAAACTGTTTTTT,NA,NA,TRBJ1-4,TRBV20-1
CASSPGGLPVRYEQYF,TGTGCCAGCAGCCCCGGCGGACTACCGGTGCGCTACGAGCAGTACTTC,NA,many,TRBJ2-7,TRBV7-2
CASVLGGRSYEQYF,TGTGCCAGTGTGCTGGGAGGGCGATCCTACGAGCAGTACTTC,TRBD2,many,TRBJ2-7,TRBV2
CASRPTGTTNTF,TGTGCCAGCAGGCCCACAGGGACTACAAACACCTTC,NA,few,TRBJ1-2,TRBV6-6
CSAQAGTSGVQWNEQFF,TGCAGCGCCCAAGCTGGGACTAGCGGGGTTCAATGGAATGAGCAGTTCTTC,TRBD2,many,TRBJ2-1,TRBV20-1
CASSPGQGYNEELFF,TGTGCCAGCAGCCCCGGACAGGGCTATAATGAAGAACTGTTTTTT,TRBD1,once,TRBJ1-4,TRBV5-4
CASSIPGRNTEAFF,TGTGCCAGTAGTATACCGGGACGGAACACTGAAGCTTTCTTT,NA,NA,TRBJ1-1,TRBV19
CASSFGGIGTEAFF,TGTGCCAGCAGCTTTGGCGGGATCGGCACTGAAGCTTTCTTT,NA,NA,TRBJ1-1,TRBV11-2
CSARDGGTEKLFF,TGCAGTGCTAGAGATGGGGGGACGGAAAAACTGTTTTTT,NA,once,TRBJ1-4,TRBV20-1
CASSQARFYGYTF,TGTGCCAGCAGCCAAGCCCGCTTTTATGGCTACACCTTC,NA,many,TRBJ1-2,TRBV14
CASSISGGTGFTGELFF,TGTGCTAGCAGCATTAGCGGGGGAACCGGGTTCACCGGGGAGCTGTTTTTT,TRBD2,many,TRBJ2-2,TRBV7-7
CASNRGNYEQYF,TGTGCCAGCAACAGGGGTAACTACGAGCAGTACTTC,TRBD1,many,TRBJ2-7,TRBV2
CASSPRAGVKDTQYF,TGTGCCAGCAGTCCGCGAGCGGGGGTTAAAGATACGCAGTATTTT,TRBD2,NA,TRBJ2-3,TRBV6-1
CASSPGTGRNQPQHF,TGTGCCAGCAGCCCTGGGACAGGGCGTAATCAGCCCCAGCATTTT,TRBD1,many,TRBJ1-5,TRBV9
CASSLLGFGNYGYTF,TGCGCCAGCAGCTTGTTAGGGTTTGGTAACTATGGCTACACCTTC,NA,many,TRBJ1-2,TRBV5-1
CASSRNTLPGETQYF,TGTGCCAGCAGCAGAAACACCCTCCCCGGGGAGACCCAGTACTTC,NA,few,TRBJ2-5,TRBV11-2
CASSTRGHQETQYF,TGCGCCAGCAGCACCAGGGGTCACCAAGAGACCCAGTACTTC,NA,many,TRBJ2-5,TRBV5-1
CSATGGQGGSPLHF,TGCAGTGCCACAGGGGGCCAGGGCGGTTCACCCCTCCACTTT,TRBD1,NA,TRBJ1-6,TRBV20-1
CSAKGGAGEKLFF,TGCAGTGCAAAAGGGGGCGCTGGGGAAAAACTGTTTTTT,TRBD1,NA,TRBJ1-4,TRBV20-1
CAWSDNTGELFF,TGTGCCTGGAGCGATAACACCGGGGAGCTGTTTTTT,NA,many,TRBJ2-2,TRBV30
CAWVCRPGRAGGPGQETQYF,TGTGCATGGGTGTGCCGGCCGGGACGAGCGGGAGGGCCAGGACAAGAGACCCAGTACTTC,TRBD2,NA,TRBJ2-5,TRBV11-2
CASSPSGGREQPQHF,TGTGCCAGCAGTCCGAGCGGGGGGAGAGAACAGCCCCAGCATTTT,NA,NA,TRBJ1-5,TRBV12-3/TRBV12-4
CASQGAGGGETQYF,TGTGCCAGCCAGGGAGCGGGAGGAGGGGAGACCCAGTACTTC,TRBD2,many,TRBJ2-5,TRBV28
CASSYSGPAYSNQPQHF,TGTGCCAGCAGTTACTCGGGTCCAGCATATAGCAATCAGCCCCAGCATTTT,NA,many,TRBJ1-5,TRBV6-5
CSATDTGASTDTQYF,TGCAGTGCTACCGACACCGGCGCTAGCACAGATACGCAGTATTTT,NA,many,TRBJ2-3,TRBV20-1
CASSLDSGAYVLTF,TGTGCCAGCAGTTTAGATTCTGGGGCCTACGTCCTGACTTTC,NA,NA,TRBJ2-6,TRBV12-3/TRBV12-4
CASSRLAGVQEQRF,TGTGCCAGCAGCCGACTAGCGGGAGTCCAGGAGCAGCGCTTC,TRBD2,NA,TRBJ2-7,TRBV7-2
CASSLPRGGEQGNYGYTF,TGTGCCAGCAGCTTACCAAGGGGTGGCGAACAGGGTAACTATGGCTACACCTTC,NA,NA,TRBJ1-2,TRBV11-2
CASSPLGAAYGYTF,TGTGCCAGCAGCCCGCTGGGGGCGGCCTATGGCTACACCTTC,NA,once,TRBJ1-2,TRBV11-3
CATSDSNRRQGQYF,TGTGCCACCAGTGATAGTAACAGGCGGCAAGGGCAGTACTTC,NA,many,TRBJ2-7,TRBV24-1
CASSISGGTDTQYF,TGTGCCAGTAGTATATCTGGAGGGACAGATACGCAGTATTTT,NA,many,TRBJ2-3,TRBV19
CSATDLNSPLHF,TGCAGTGCTACAGACCTTAATTCACCCCTCCACTTT,NA,many,TRBJ1-6,TRBV20-1
CSASTRANEKLFF,TGCAGCGCCTCGACAAGGGCTAATGAAAAACTGTTTTTT,NA,many,TRBJ1-4,TRBV29-1
CASSQASGPGRSSYEQYF,TGCGCCAGCAGCCAGGCCTCTGGACCGGGGCGAAGCTCCTACGAGCAGTACTTC,NA,many,TRBJ2-7,TRBV4-1
CSAREGFWTDEQYF,TGCAGTGCTAGAGAAGGGTTTTGGACCGACGAGCAGTACTTC,NA,many,TRBJ2-7,TRBV20-1
CASSLSGSSDTQCF,TGTGCCAGCAGTTTGAGTGGGTCCTCGGATACGCAGTGTTTT,NA,NA,TRBJ2-3,TRBV27
CASGRTGSGGEQFF,TGTGCTAGTGGCCGGACAGGGAGCGGGGGTGAGCAGTTCTTC,NA,NA,TRBJ2-1,TRBV12-5
CASSVGTGFYNEQFF,TGTGCCAGCAGCGTAGGGACAGGATTCTACAATGAGCAGTTCTTC,TRBD1,many,TRBJ2-1,TRBV9
CASSSSRDIKF,TGTGCCAGCAGTTCAAGCCGGGACATTAAGTTC,NA,NA,TRBJ2-1,TRBV28
CATSRDRLAGPIKNIQYF,TGTGCCACCAGCAGAGATCGGCTAGCGGGGCCCATAAAAAACATTCAGTACTTC,TRBD2,many,TRBJ2-4,TRBV15
CASSLRGVSGADTQYF,TGTGCCAGCAGCTTAAGGGGGGTCTCTGGAGCAGATACGCAGTATTTT,NA,many,TRBJ2-3,TRBV7-3